This TCR beta chain came from a study of beta chain features in type 1 diabetes. Per germline, CDR1 MDHEN and CDR2 SYDVKM. The V end was cut by 6 bases, the J end by 0 bases, with 10 bases between. This CDR3 is 14 amino acids long. This clone was observed a few times. No antigen is known for it. As every portion of the isolated RNA was reverse transcribed, the sequencing read expressed TCRB transcripts. TCRdb's table, derived via immunoSEQ multiplex PCR, lists solely in-frame clones and lacks some. The sample lists 160,000 or so clones; roughly 10% were seen once. Study-wide findings and caveats: A moderate, significant TCRB CDR3 shortening appeared in type 1 diabetes across four CD4+ subsets.

The sequencing input was central memory CD4+ T cells from blood. The receptor was derived from a man aged 18 to 35 in good health. The genes are TRBV28 and TRBJ2-3; D is possibly TRBD1 (6 bases). In DNA, the CDR3 is TGTGCCAGCAGGACCACAGGGAGCACAGATACGCAGTATTTT. Its translation is CASRTTGSTDTQYF.